A single sample is the source of the 20 T cell receptor beta chains below, sequenced in a study of cytomegalovirus exposure and HLA in healthy donors. The method was immunoSEQ multiplex PCR; TCRdb's version includes in-frame clones alone and lacks a portion of them. In the table there are more than 80,000 clones, approximately 96% of which are singletons. The specimen was PBMCs. These receptor sequences come from a woman aged 18-35 years in good health and CMV-seronegative.

The genes are TRBV6-1 and TRBJ2-3, with D hard to call. CDR1 is MNHNS, CDR2 SASEGT, per germline. The germline V and J ends were trimmed by 4 bases and 6 bases, with 8 bases remaining between them. The CDR3 sequence is 12 residues long. The CDR3 spells CASSATRDTQYF. CDR3 in DNA: TGTGCCAGCAGTGCGACGAGGGATACGCAGTATTTT.

V and J are TRBV28 and TRBJ1-1; tentatively, D is TRBD1 (5 bases). This CDR3 contains 14 residues. Trimming pared 4 bases from V and 3 bases from J, leaving 12 bases between. Germline-derived CDR1 and CDR2 are MDHEN and SYDVKM. Written as DNA, the CDR3 is TGTGCCAGCAGTTGGGGGGGGTTGGACACTGAAGCTTTCTTT. Its translation is CASSWGGLDTEAFF.

The J gene is TRBJ1-1, the V gene TRBV10-1; D is uncertain. The V gene lost 6 bases and the J gene lost 11 bases, with 16 bases spanning the gap. Germline V gene data show CDR1 as WNHNN and CDR2 as SYGVQD (reference sequence). The CDR3 totals 12 residues. In nucleotides, the CDR3 is TGCGCCAGCAGAAGCCAAGAAAATGTGGCTTTCTTT. Protein product: CASRSQENVAFF.

J is TRBJ2-3 and V is TRBV4-1; D not resolved. Trimming cost V 1 base and J 8 bases, with 19 bases left between them. Germline V CDR1 and CDR2: MGHRA, YSYEKL. This CDR3 comprises 16 residues. As DNA, the CDR3 is TGCGCCAGCAGCCAAGTTTTATATGACGGGTCTTCTACGCAGTATTTT. Encoded protein: CASSQVLYDGSSTQYF.

V is TRBV5-8 and J is TRBJ2-3, with 7 bases identical to TRBD1. Trimming at V came to 5 bases and at J to 4 bases, leaving 4 bases not matched to a gene. This CDR3 comprises 13 residues. In germline, CDR1 is SGHTS, CDR2 YDEGEE. CDR3 in DNA: TGTGCCAGCAGTGCTACAGGGGCAGATACGCAGTATTTT. Translation: CASSATGADTQYF.

The chain recombines TRBV30 with TRBJ2-5; 15 nucleotides match TRBD2. Germline V CDR1 and CDR2: GTSNPN, SVGIG (reference sequence). The ends lost 4 bases at V and 5 bases at J; junction bases unmatched: 5. This CDR3 spans 15 amino acids. The CDR3, as DNA: TGTGCCTGGAATGGACTAGCGGGAGGGTGGGAGACCCAGTACTTC. Its translation: CAWNGLAGGWETQYF. Full variable domain (remainder filled in from reference TRBV30 and TRBJ2-5): SQTIHQWPATLVQPVGSPLSLECTVEGTSNPNLYWYRQAAGRGLQLLFYSVGIGQISSEVPQNLSASRPQDRQFILSSKKLLLSDSGFYLCAWNGLAGGWETQYFGPGTRLLVL.

V is TRBV5-1 and J is TRBJ2-1, with TRBD1 identical over 9 bases. Losses at the gene ends were 5 bases for V and 0 bases for J; bases not matched to a gene: 9. This CDR3 has 17 residues. Germline V lookup: CDR1 SGHRS, CDR2 YFSETQ. DNA of the CDR3: TGCGCCAGCAGTGACACAGGGGGCCTAAGCTCCTACAATGAGCAGTTCTTC. Protein sequence: CASSDTGGLSSYNEQFF.

The chain uses TRBV19 and TRBJ1-4, with TRBD1 as a possible D gene (5 bases). The CDR3 consists of 16 residues. Trimming removed 3 bases at V and 8 bases at J, with 19 bases between. The germline V gene encodes CDR1 LNHDA and CDR2 SQIVND (reference sequence). This chain's CDR3 is CASSMGAGQGREKLFF. Here the CDR3 DNA reads TGTGCCAGTAGTATGGGTGCGGGGCAGGGACGGGAAAAACTGTTTTTT.

The rearrangement joins TRBV5-6 to TRBJ2-2, with 9 bases matching TRBD1. V dropped 0 bases and J dropped 6; count of bases not matched to a gene: 3. CDR1 SGHDT and CDR2 YYEEEE come from the germline V gene. CDR3 length: 15 residues. CDR3 sequence (DNA): TGTGCCAGCAGCTTGGGGGGACAGGGCTCCGGGGAGCTGTTTTTT. This gives the protein CASSLGGQGSGELFF.

This clone was found a few times. This chain joins TRBV5-8 and TRBJ2-3; 15 nucleotides align to TRBD2. From germline, CDR1 is SGHTS and CDR2 YDEGEE. The CDR3 sequence is 20 residues long. The V gene end was trimmed by 3 bases and the J gene end by 0 bases; junction bases not matched to a gene: 11. The CDR3: CASSSGTSGRRVFSTDTQYF. In nucleotides, the CDR3 is TGTGCCAGCAGCTCAGGGACTAGCGGGAGGAGAGTTTTTAGCACAGATACGCAGTATTTT.

This sequence joins TRBV10-1 and TRBJ2-7; perhaps TRBD2 as D (6 bases). Trimming stripped 0 bases from V and 1 base from J, with 7 bases between. There are 14 residues in the CDR3. Germline CDR1 and CDR2: WNHNN and SYGVQD (reference sequence). The CDR3 loop is CASSESAGSYEQYF. CDR3 bases: TGCGCCAGCAGTGAGTCCGCGGGGTCCTACGAGCAGTACTTC.

V is TRBV27 and J is TRBJ2-1; D is uncertain. Germline V lookup: CDR1 MNHEY, CDR2 SMNVEV (reference sequence). V was trimmed by 4 bases and J by 10 bases, leaving 14 bases between them. The CDR3 is made up of 13 amino acids. The CDR3 is CASSSSPSVEQFF. The CDR3 DNA follows: TGTGCCAGCAGTTCATCGCCAAGCGTGGAGCAGTTCTTC.

This chain links TRBV6-1 with TRBJ2-3, with TRBD1 matching over 9 bases. Germline values: CDR1 MNHNS, CDR2 SASEGT. CDR3 size: 16 residues. V lost 3 bases to trimming and J lost 2 bases; unmatched junction nucleotides: 6. The CDR3 loop reads CASSDDRDRDTDTQYF. The CDR3, as DNA: TGTGCCAGCAGTGACGATCGGGACAGGGACACAGATACGCAGTATTTT.

The genes are TRBV2 and TRBJ2-1; D unresolved. Germline CDR1 is SNHLY and CDR2 is FYNNEI. V shed 6 bases and J shed 8 bases, with 17 bases lying between them. The CDR3 is 14 amino acids. The CDR3 DNA follows: TGTGCCAGCAGGCCTAGAAGGATGGTCGATGAGCAGTTCTTC. This translates into CASRPRRMVDEQFF.

The chain links TRBV27 to TRBJ2-5, with 7 bases fitting TRBD2. The CDR3 is 15 amino acids. J gave up 1 base and V 2 bases, and 4 bases lay outside the gene matches. Germline V gene data show CDR1 as MNHEY and CDR2 as SMNVEV (reference sequence). For the CDR3, the DNA is TGTGCCAGCAGTTTAGCTAGCGGCCGCCAAGAGACCCAGTACTTC. Its protein is CASSLASGRQETQYF.

This sequence joins TRBV4-1 and TRBJ2-7, with a possible D match to TRBD2 (6 bases). V was cut by 0 bases and J by 4 bases, with 10 bases left in between. This CDR3 comprises 14 residues. Per germline, CDR1 MGHRA and CDR2 YSYEKL. CDR3 protein: CASSQDRGTYEQYF. The CDR3 DNA reads TGCGCCAGCAGCCAAGACCGTGGGACTTACGAGCAGTACTTC.

This clone was seen more than once but under ten times. The CDR3 reads CASSQGSGTRLDEQFF. In nucleotides, the CDR3 is TGTGCCAGCAGCCAAGGTTCCGGGACTAGGCTCGATGAGCAGTTCTTC. This chain joins TRBV4-2 and TRBJ2-1; 8 bases are shared with TRBD2. V was clipped by 1 base and J by 8 bases; unmatched bases: 10. This CDR3 has 16 amino acids. Germline lookup yields CDR1 LGHNA and CDR2 YNFKEQ.

This clone was observed a single time. J is TRBJ2-7 and V is TRBV6-5, with TRBD2 identical over 8 bases. The ends lost 6 bases at V and 4 bases at J; junction bases unmatched: 8. Germline CDR1 MNHEY, CDR2 SVGAGI. This CDR3 contains 14 residues. The CDR3 spells CASSPGLVAYEQYF. The DNA for the CDR3 is TGTGCCAGCAGCCCGGGACTAGTGGCGTACGAGCAGTACTTC.

This chain joins TRBV7-9 and TRBJ1-1, with TRBD1 identical over 8 bases. Germline trimming cut 0 bases from V and 8 bases from J; bases unmatched to any gene: 2. This CDR3 spans 13 amino acids. Germline-derived CDR1 and CDR2 are SEHNR and FQNEAQ (reference sequence). The CDR3 DNA follows: TGTGCCAGCAGCTTAGCACGGACAGGGGAAGCTTTCTTT. Amino acids: CASSLARTGEAFF.

This clone was detected only once. The gene calls are TRBV27 and TRBJ1-5; D ambiguous. V was pared by 3 bases and J by 4 bases, with 10 bases between. The CDR3 length is 14 residues. In germline, CDR1 is MNHEY, CDR2 SMNVEV (reference sequence). For the CDR3, the DNA is TGTGCCAGCAGTTTCTTGTCCTCTAATCAGCCCCAGCATTTT. Amino acid sequence: CASSFLSSNQPQHF.